This T cell receptor (beta chain) came from a study of blood T cell repertoires in COVID-19. Authors' data handling: For nucleated cells, counts were estimated from reference gene primer amplification. Sequenced by immunoSEQ multiplex PCR; TCRdb stores in-frame clones only, minus some. That table gives V, J and clone size, and the DNA gave D and trimming. This table has a few hundred thousand clones, approximately 83% appearing once. Looked up from germline, CDR1 is LNHDA and CDR2 is SQIVND (reference sequence). V was clipped by 6 bases and J by 8 bases, with 17 bases between them. The CDR3 has 15 amino acids.

Source material: PBMCs or T cells enriched from blood (not recorded which). The chain joins TRBV19 to TRBJ1-6; possibly TRBD1 for D (6 bases). This TCR was recovered from a young man who had recovered from COVID-19. The CDR3: CASRETGSGDSPLHF. CDR3 nucleotides: TGTGCCAGTAGAGAGACAGGTAGTGGAGATTCACCCCTCCACTTT.